This T cell receptor (beta chain) comes out of a study of blood T cell repertoires in COVID-19. Study-level information: Sites across the United States, Italy and Spain contributed samples from acute and convalescent COVID-19. T cells, B-cell-depleted T cells, or PBMCs supplied cDNA or gDNA.

Original processing notes: Estimated nucleated cell counts came from reference gene primer amplification. Libraries were prepared by immunoSEQ multiplex PCR; TCRdb keeps only in-frame clonotypes and omits some of them. V and J calls and clone size are copied from that table; D and trimming were computed from the DNA. The table shows about 83,000 clones, with around nine tenths occurring only once. Germline-derived CDR1 and CDR2 are MNHEY and SVGAGI. V lost 5 bases and J lost 4; bases outside the gene matches: 4. This CDR3 spans 15 amino acids. The receptor was derived from a man older than 75 with active or convalescent COVID-19. Material: peripheral blood. This chain connects TRBV6-5 to TRBJ1-5; 11 bases align to TRBD1. The CDR3 coding sequence is TGTGCCAGCAGTAGGGGGGACAGGGGGAATCAGCCCCAGCATTTT. It codes for CASSRGDRGNQPQHF.